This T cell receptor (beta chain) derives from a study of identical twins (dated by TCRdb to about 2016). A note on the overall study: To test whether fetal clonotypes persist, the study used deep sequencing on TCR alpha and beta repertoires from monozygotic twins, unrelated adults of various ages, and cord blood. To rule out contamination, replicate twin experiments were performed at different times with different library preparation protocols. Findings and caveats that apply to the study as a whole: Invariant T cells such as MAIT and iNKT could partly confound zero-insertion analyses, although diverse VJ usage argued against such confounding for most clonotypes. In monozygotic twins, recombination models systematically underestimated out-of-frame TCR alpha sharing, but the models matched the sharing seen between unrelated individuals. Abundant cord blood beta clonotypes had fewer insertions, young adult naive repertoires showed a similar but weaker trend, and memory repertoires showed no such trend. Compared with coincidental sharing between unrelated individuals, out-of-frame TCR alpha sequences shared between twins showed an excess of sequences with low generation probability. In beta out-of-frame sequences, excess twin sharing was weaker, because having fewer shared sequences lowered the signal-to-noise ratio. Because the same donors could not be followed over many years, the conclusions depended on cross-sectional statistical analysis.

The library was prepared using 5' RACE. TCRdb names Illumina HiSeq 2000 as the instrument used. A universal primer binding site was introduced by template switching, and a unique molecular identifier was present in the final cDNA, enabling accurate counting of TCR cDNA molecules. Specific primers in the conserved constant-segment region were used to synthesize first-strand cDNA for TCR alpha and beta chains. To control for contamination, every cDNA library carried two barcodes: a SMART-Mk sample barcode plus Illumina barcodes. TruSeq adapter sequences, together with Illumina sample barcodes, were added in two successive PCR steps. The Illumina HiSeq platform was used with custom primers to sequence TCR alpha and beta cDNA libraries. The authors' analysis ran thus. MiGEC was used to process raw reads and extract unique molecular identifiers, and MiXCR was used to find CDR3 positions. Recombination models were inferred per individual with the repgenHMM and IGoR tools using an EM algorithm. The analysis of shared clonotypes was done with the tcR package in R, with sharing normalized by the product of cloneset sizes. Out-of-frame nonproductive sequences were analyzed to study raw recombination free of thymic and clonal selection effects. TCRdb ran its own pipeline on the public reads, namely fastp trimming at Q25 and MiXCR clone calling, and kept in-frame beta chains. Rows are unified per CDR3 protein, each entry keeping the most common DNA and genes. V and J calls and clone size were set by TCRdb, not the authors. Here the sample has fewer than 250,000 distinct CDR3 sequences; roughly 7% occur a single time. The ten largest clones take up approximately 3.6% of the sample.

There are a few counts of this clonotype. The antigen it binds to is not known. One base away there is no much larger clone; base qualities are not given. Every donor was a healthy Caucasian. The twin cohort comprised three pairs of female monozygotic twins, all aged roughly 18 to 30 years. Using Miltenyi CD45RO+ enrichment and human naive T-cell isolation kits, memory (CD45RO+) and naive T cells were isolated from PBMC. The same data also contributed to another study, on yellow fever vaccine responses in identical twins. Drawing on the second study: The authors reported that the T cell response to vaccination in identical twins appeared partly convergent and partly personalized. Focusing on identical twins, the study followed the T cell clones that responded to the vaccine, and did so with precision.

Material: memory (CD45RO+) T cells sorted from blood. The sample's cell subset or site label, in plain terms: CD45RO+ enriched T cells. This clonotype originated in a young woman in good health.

The sequence in DNA is TGTGCCAGCAGCTGGGCGGGTAGCAATCAGCCCCAGCATTTT. Its translation reads: CASSWAGSNQPQHF. This chain joins TRBV5-4 to TRBJ1-5; the D gene identity is not certain. V lost 3 bases and J lost 0 bases; the stretch between them is 7 bases long. According to the germline V gene (reference sequence), CDR1 reads SGHNT and CDR2 reads YYREEE. Reading from cysteine to phenylalanine, the CDR3 counts 14 amino acids. Only the CDR3 region is kept as DNA, spanning 42 bases read in frame from base 1.